This is a list of T cell receptor beta chains from one sample in a study of Graves' ophthalmopathy and Graves' hyperthyroidism. Each CDR3 protein is one row after TCRdb ran MiXCR on the multiplex PCR reads. The data contain around 1.1 million distinct CDR3 sequences, 35% to 40% of them singletons. The sample consisted of peripheral blood or thyroid tissue (not recorded which). The receptors shown here come from an adult man with Graves' hyperthyroidism. Each CDR3 is given with its conserved first and last residue.

>TRBV4-3|TRBJ2-5
CASSQQIAGGAETQYF
>TRBV20-1|TRBJ2-6
CSAPPQDSGANVLTF
>TRBV5-1|TRBJ1-1
CASSLIPGGEAFF
>TRBV30|TRBJ2-7
CAWSSGIPGYEQYF
>TRBV2|TRBJ1-4
CASSDPTAFNEKLFF
>TRBV5-6|TRBJ1-1
CASTRAGRLTEAFF
>TRBV9|TRBJ2-3
CASSAPAGGTDTQYF
>TRBV7-9|TRBJ1-2
CASSGTGAPTLRYGYTF
>TRBV7-9|TRBJ2-7
CASSLAAFPSYEQYF
>TRBV20-1|TRBJ1-5
CSARGRDADQPQHF
>TRBV7-8|TRBJ2-7
CASSRTSGDSYEQYF
>TRBV12-3/TRBV12-4|TRBJ1-4
CASSLKAGTATNEKLFF
>TRBV4-3|TRBJ2-7
CASSQEGATTYEQYF
>TRBV4-2|TRBJ2-5
CASSQEGGGSETQYF
>TRBV10-3|TRBJ2-2
CAISESIAGATGELFF
>TRBV19|TRBJ1-1
CASKSPADTEAFF
>TRBV7-2|TRBJ1-5
CASSLVGARPQHF
>TRBV9|TRBJ1-6
CASRGGGQGGSPLHF
>TRBV10-3|TRBJ2-7
CAISDANKREQYF
>TRBV2|TRBJ1-5
CASVGQGHQPQHF
>TRBV2|TRBJ2-7
CASSDSSGSVEQYF
>TRBV7-8|TRBJ2-5
CASSLAAGTQETQHF
>TRBV19|TRBJ2-7
CASSQREGGLGETGEQYF
>TRBV10-3|TRBJ1-2
CAISEKQDLYGYTF
>TRBV10-3|TRBJ1-1
CAISGKDGNTEAFF
>TRBV7-8|TRBJ1-2
CASSFPGGYYGYTF
>TRBV4-3|TRBJ1-6
CASSQDGGSGSPLHF
>TRBV30|TRBJ1-2
CAWSVWQAYGYTF
>TRBV28|TRBJ1-2
CASTTGGFLGYTF
>TRBV7-8|TRBJ1-5
CASSFTAEWPQHF
>TRBV29-1|TRBJ1-4
CSVVQGTNEKLFF
>TRBV4-3|TRBJ1-3
CASSQFGSGRSSGNTIYF
>TRBV7-2|TRBJ1-2
CASSYRQEVYSYGYTF
>TRBV10-3|TRBJ2-7
CASSPKPDAEQYF
>TRBV6-6|TRBJ1-1
CASSDLPRVYSDTEAFF
>TRBV9|TRBJ2-7
CASSEGTGFYEQYF
>TRBV18|TRBJ2-7
CASSPYQRGYEQYF
>TRBV7-8|TRBJ1-4
CASSPARDEKLFF
>TRBV16|TRBJ1-6
CASSQTGSNNSPLHF
>TRBV6-2/TRBV6-3|TRBJ2-7
CASSFVGAGVYEQYF
>TRBV6-2/TRBV6-3|TRBJ1-5
CASTQGRAGGNQPQHF
>TRBV4-1|TRBJ1-1
CASSPTGGIAFF
>TRBV6-6|TRBJ2-7
CASSLGQSAGEQYF
>TRBV24-1|TRBJ2-2
CATSAPGHAITGELFF
>TRBV15|TRBJ2-5
CATSSYPDGETQYF
>TRBV12-3/TRBV12-4|TRBJ1-1
CASTLGQAVGAFF